This entry features one T cell receptor (beta chain) sequence. CDR1 MNHEY and CDR2 SMNVEV come from the germline V gene (reference sequence). CDR3 length: 14 amino acids. The V and J ends lost 6 bases and 2 bases, in that order; junction bases with no gene match: 4. Only in-frame clones appear in the TCRdb table, and some are missing; sequencing was by immunoSEQ multiplex PCR. The sample has about 160,000 clones, about 87% seen once; the top ten hold over 3.5%. The data were obtained in a study of blood T cell repertoires in COVID-19. The rearrangement links TRBV27 to TRBJ1-2; 9 nucleotides agree with TRBD1. Sequenced material: peripheral blood. This receptor was obtained from a woman aged 60 to 75 who had recovered from COVID-19. In DNA, the CDR3 is TGTGCCAGCAGCAGGACAGGGGACAACTATGGCTACACCTTC. Protein product: CASSRTGDNYGYTF.